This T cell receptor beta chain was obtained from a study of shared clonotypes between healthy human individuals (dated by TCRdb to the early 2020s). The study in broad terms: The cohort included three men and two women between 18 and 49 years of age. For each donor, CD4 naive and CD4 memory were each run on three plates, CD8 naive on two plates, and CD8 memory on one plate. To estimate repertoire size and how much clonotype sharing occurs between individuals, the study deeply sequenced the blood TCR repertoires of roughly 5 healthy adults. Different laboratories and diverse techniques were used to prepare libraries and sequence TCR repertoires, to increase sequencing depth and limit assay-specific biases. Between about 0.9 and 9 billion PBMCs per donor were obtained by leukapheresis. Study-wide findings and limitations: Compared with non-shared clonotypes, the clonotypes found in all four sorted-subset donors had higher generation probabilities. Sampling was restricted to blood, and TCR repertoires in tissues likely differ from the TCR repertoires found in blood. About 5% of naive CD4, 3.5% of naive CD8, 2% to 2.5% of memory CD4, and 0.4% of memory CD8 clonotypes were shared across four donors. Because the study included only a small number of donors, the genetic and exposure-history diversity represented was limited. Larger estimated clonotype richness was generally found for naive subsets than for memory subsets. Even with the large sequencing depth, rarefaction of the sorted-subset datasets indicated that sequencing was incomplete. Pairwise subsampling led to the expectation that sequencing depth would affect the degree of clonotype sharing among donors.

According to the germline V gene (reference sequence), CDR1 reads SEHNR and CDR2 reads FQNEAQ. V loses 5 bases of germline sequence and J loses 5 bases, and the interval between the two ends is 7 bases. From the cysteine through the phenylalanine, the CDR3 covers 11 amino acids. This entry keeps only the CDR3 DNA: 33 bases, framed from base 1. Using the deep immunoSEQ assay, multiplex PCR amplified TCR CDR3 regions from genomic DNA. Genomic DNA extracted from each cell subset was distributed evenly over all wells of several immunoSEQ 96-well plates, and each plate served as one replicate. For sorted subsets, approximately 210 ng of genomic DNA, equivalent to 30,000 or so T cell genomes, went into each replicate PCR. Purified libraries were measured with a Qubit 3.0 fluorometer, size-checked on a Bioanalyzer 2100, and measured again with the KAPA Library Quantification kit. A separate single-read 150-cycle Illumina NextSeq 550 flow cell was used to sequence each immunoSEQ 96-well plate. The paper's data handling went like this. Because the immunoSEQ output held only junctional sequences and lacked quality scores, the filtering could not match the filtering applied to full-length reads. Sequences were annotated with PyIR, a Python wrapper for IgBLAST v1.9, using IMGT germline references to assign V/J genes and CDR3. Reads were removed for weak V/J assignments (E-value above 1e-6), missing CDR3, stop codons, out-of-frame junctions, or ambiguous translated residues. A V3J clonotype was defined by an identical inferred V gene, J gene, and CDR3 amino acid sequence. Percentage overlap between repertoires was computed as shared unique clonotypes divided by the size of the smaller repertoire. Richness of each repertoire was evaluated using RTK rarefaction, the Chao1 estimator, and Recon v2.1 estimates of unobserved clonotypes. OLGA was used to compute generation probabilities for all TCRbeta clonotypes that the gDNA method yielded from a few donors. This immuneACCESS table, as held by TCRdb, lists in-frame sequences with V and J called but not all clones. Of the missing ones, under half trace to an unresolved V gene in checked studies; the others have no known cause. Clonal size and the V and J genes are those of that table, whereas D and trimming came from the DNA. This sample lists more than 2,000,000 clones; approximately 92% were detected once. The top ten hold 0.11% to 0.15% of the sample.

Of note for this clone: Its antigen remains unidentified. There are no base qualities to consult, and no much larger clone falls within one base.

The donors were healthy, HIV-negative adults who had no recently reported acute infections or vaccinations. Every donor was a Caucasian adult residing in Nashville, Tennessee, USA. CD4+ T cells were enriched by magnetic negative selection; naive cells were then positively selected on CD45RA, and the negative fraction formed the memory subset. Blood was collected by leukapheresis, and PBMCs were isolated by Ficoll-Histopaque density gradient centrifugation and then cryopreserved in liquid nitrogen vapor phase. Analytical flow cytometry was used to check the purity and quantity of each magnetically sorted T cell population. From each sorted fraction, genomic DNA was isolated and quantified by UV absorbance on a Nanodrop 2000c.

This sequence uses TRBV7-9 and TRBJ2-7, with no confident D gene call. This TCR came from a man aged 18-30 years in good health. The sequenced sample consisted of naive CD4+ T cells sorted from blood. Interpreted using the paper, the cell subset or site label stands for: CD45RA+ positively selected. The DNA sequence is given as TGTGCCAGCAGCCAACTCCACGAGCAGTACTTC. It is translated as CASSQLHEQYF.